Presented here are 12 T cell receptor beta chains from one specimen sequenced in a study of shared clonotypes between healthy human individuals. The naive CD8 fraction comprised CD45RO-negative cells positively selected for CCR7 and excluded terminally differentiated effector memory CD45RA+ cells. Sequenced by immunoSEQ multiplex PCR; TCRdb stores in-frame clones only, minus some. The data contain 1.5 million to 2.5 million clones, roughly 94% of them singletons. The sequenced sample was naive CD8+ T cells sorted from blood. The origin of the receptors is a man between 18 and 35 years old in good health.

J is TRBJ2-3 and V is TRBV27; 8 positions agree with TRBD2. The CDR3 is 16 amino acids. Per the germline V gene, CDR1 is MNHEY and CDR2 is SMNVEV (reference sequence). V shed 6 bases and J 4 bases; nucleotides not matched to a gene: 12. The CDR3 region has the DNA TGTGCCAGCAGCTATATTAGCGGGGTCGGCGCAGATACGCAGTATTTT. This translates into CASSYISGVGADTQYF.

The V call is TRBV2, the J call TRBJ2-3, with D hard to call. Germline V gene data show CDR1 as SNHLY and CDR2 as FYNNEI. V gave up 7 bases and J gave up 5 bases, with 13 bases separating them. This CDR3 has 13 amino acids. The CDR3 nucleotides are TGTGCCAGCACCCGATTGTCTGAAGATACGCAGTATTTT. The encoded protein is CASTRLSEDTQYF.

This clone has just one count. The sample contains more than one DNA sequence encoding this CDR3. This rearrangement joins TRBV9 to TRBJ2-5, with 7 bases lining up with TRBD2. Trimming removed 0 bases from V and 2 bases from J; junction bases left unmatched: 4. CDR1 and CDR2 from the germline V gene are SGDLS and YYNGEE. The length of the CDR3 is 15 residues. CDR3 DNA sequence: TGTGCCAGCAGCGTAGATGGGGGGGATCAAGAGACCCAGTACTTC. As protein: CASSVDGGDQETQYF.

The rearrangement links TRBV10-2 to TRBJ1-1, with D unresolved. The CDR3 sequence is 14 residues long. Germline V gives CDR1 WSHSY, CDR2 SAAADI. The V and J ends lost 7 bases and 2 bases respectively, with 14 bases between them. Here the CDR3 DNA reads TGCGCCAGCACGGACTGGACCCCTAACACTGAAGCTTTCTTT. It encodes CASTDWTPNTEAFF.

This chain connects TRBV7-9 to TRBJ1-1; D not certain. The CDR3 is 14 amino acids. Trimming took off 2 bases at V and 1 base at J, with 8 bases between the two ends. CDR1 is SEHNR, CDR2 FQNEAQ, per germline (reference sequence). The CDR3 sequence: CASSLLTPNTEAFF. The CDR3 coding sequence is TGTGCCAGCAGCTTACTGACTCCGAACACTGAAGCTTTCTTT.

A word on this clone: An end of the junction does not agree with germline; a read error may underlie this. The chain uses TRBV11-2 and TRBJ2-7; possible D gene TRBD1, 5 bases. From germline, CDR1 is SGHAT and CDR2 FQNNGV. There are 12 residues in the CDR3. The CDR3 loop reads CASSDSGYGLDF. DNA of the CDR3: TGTGCCAGCAGCGACAGTGGGTACGGTCTCGACTTC.

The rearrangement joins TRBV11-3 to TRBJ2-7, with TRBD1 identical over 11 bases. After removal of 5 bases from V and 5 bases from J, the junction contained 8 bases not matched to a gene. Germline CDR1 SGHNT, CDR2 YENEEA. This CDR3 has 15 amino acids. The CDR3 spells CASSPGQGAGNEQYF. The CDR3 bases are TGTGCCAGCAGCCCAGGACAGGGGGCAGGTAACGAGCAGTACTTC.

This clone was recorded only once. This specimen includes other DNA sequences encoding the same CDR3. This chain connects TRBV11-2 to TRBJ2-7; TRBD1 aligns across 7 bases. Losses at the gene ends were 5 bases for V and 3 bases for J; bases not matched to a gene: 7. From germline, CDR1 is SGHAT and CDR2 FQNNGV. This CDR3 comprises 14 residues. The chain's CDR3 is CASSPRTGGYEQYF. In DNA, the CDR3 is TGTGCCAGCAGCCCAAGGACAGGAGGCTACGAGCAGTACTTC.

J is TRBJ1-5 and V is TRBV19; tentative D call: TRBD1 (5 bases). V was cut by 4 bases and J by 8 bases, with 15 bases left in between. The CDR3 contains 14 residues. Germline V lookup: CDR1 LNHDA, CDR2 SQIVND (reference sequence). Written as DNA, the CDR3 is TGTGCCAGTAGTACCTTCACAGGAGTCGAGCCCCAGCATTTT. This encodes CASSTFTGVEPQHF. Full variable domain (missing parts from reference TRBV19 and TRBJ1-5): DGGITQSPKYLFRKEGQNVTLSCEQNLNHDAMYWYRQDPGQGLRLIYYSQIVNDFQKGDIAEGYSVSREKKESFPLTVTSAQKNPTAFYLCASSTFTGVEPQHFGDGTRLSIL.

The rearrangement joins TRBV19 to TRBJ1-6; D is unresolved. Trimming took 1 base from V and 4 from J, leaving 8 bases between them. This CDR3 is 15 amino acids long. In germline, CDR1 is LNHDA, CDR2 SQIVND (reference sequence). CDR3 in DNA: TGTGCCAGTAGTATAGGCGCAGATTATAATTCACCCCTCCACTTT. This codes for CASSIGADYNSPLHF.

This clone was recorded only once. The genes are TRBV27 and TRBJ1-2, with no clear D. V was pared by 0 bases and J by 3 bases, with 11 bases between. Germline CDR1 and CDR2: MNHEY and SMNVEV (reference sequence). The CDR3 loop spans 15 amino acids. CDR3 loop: CASSLSSPGYYGYTF. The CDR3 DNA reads TGTGCCAGCAGTTTATCGAGTCCCGGGTACTATGGCTACACCTTC.

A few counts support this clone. This CDR3 is CASTGTISTNEKLFF. The CDR3 DNA is TGTGCCAGCACGGGCACCATATCAACTAATGAAAAACTGTTTTTT. The chain links TRBV6-1 to TRBJ1-4; D is undetermined. Between the trimmed V and J ends, which lost 7 bases and 0 bases, there was a span of 12 bases. CDR1 is MNHNS and CDR2 is SASEGT in the germline V gene. This CDR3 contains 15 residues.